This TCR beta chain stems from a study of blood T cell repertoires in COVID-19. About the study: Acute and convalescent COVID-19 samples came from the United States, Italy and Spain.

Enrolled through a virtual design, the participants were between about 18 and 100 years of age and came from 24 US areas. Cohorts were based on clinical histories the participants reported. Original processing notes: Scientists estimated how many nucleated cells there were by amplifying reference gene primers. The method was immunoSEQ multiplex PCR; TCRdb's version includes in-frame clones alone and lacks a portion of them. The V and J calls and clone size were taken over from that table, and D and trimming were inferred from the DNA. The table lists about 170,000 clones, 70% to 80% of them singletons. This clonotype originated in a woman in her 70s in a cohort exposed to, infected with or recovered from COVID-19 (not recorded which). The sample comprised PBMCs or T cells enriched from blood (not recorded which).

CDR3 sequence: CASSLPGTGGYEQYF. CDR3 coding DNA: TGTGCCAGCAGTTTACCCGGGACAGGGGGCTACGAGCAGTACTTC. This chain uses TRBV28 with TRBJ2-7; 11 bases agree with TRBD1. From germline, CDR1 is MDHEN and CDR2 SYDVKM. Trimming took 2 bases from V and 3 from J; bases not matched to a gene: 3. The CDR3 loop spans 15 amino acids. Full variable domain (remainder filled in from reference TRBV28 and TRBJ2-7): DVKVTQSSRYLVKRTGEKVFLECVQDMDHENMFWYRQDPGLGLRLIYFSYDVKMKEKGDIPEGYSVSREKKERFSLILESASTNQTSMYLCASSLPGTGGYEQYFGPGTRLTVT.